These T cell receptor beta chains were read from a single sample in a study of control samples from healthy donors and cancer patients. TCRdb's table, derived via immunoSEQ multiplex PCR, lists solely in-frame clones and lacks some. The sample yields about 130,000 clones, about nine tenths seen once. The sequenced material came from blood. The receptor set was obtained from a man aged 35 to 55 in good health. CDR3s include the opening cysteine and the closing phenylalanine or tryptophan. The D gene is left open where the match is weak. Not every row has a clone size; where given, it reads once, few, many or a size class.

V: TRBV7-9; J: TRBJ2-5; size: -; D: -; CDR3: CASSPNQGGIGETQYF; DNA: TGTGCCAGCAGCCCTAACCAGGGGGGGATTGGGGAGACCCAGTACTTC
V: TRBV29-1; J: TRBJ2-5; size: -; D: -; CDR3: CSVELGPETQYF; DNA: TGCAGCGTTGAGCTCGGGCCTGAGACCCAGTACTTC
V: TRBV6-5; J: TRBJ2-5; size: once; D: TRBD2; CDR3: CASTLAGGIQETQYF; DNA: TGTGCCAGCACATTAGCGGGGGGGATCCAAGAGACCCAGTACTTC
V: TRBV30; J: TRBJ1-1; size: -; D: -; CDR3: CAWSHRLNTEAFF; DNA: TGTGCCTGGAGTCACCGACTGAACACTGAAGCTTTCTTT
V: TRBV28; J: TRBJ1-3; size: -; D: -; CDR3: CASKDLSGNTIYF; DNA: TGTGCCAGCAAAGACCTCTCTGGAAACACCATATATTTT
V: TRBV6-1; J: TRBJ1-1; size: -; D: -; CDR3: CASSESRGTEAFF; DNA: TGTGCCAGCAGTGAATCTAGGGGGACTGAAGCTTTCTTT
V: TRBV4-1; J: TRBJ1-2; size: -; D: -; CDR3: CASSQDPRDGGYTF; DNA: TGCGCCAGCAGCCAAGATCCGAGGGACGGGGGCTACACCTTC
V: TRBV28; J: TRBJ1-5; size: once; D: -; CDR3: CASSLTQGLGQPQHF; DNA: TGTGCCAGCAGTTTGACTCAGGGATTGGGTCAGCCCCAGCATTTT
V: TRBV13; J: TRBJ1-5; size: -; D: -; CDR3: CASSFRGSNQPQHF; DNA: TGTGCCAGCAGCTTTCGGGGATCGAATCAGCCCCAGCATTTT
V: TRBV27; J: TRBJ2-3; size: -; D: -; CDR3: CASSLMAGPTQYF; DNA: TGTGCCAGCAGTTTAATGGCGGGACCTACGCAGTATTTT
V: TRBV29-1; J: TRBJ2-5; size: -; D: -; CDR3: CSDGRGPQETQYF; DNA: TGCAGCGACGGTCGGGGTCCCCAAGAGACCCAGTACTTC
V: TRBV2; J: TRBJ1-2; size: -; D: -; CDR3: CARADQAKYGYTF; DNA: TGTGCCAGGGCGGACCAGGCGAAATATGGCTACACCTTC
V: TRBV19; J: TRBJ1-5; size: -; D: -; CDR3: CASSIDLRLPQHF; DNA: TGTGCCAGTAGTATAGATCTTCGGCTGCCCCAGCATTTT
V: TRBV24-1; J: TRBJ2-3; size: -; D: TRBD2; CDR3: CATSEPPSRGGPDTQYF; DNA: TGTGCCACCAGTGAACCGCCTTCGCGGGGGGGCCCAGATACGCAGTATTTT
V: TRBV25-1; J: TRBJ1-2; size: once; D: TRBD1; CDR3: CASSEFGTGAYGYTF; DNA: TGTGCCAGCAGTGAATTTGGGACAGGGGCCTATGGCTACACCTTC
V: TRBV7-2; J: TRBJ2-7; size: -; D: -; CDR3: CASSLGWGPQYEQYF; DNA: TGTGCCAGCAGCTTAGGGTGGGGACCGCAGTACGAGCAGTACTTC
V: TRBV4-2; J: TRBJ2-7; size: -; D: -; CDR3: CASSQENGRTVDEQYF; DNA: TGTGCCAGCAGCCAAGAGAACGGACGGACGGTCGACGAGCAGTACTTC
V: TRBV5-5; J: TRBJ2-3; size: -; D: -; CDR3: CASSLLGGTAGLFSTDTQYF; DNA: TGTGCCAGCAGCTTGTTAGGGGGAACCGCCGGTTTATTTAGCACAGATACGCAGTATTTT
V: TRBV6-5; J: TRBJ2-5; size: -; D: -; CDR3: CASSHSGKTQYF; DNA: TGTGCCAGCAGTCATTCAGGGAAGACCCAGTACTTC
V: TRBV9; J: TRBJ2-7; size: -; D: -; CDR3: CASSVDWGSTYEQYF; DNA: TGTGCCAGCAGCGTAGATTGGGGGTCAACCTACGAGCAGTACTTC
V: TRBV24-1; J: TRBJ2-5; size: -; D: -; CDR3: CATSDFPGETQYF; DNA: TGTGCCACCAGTGATTTCCCGGGGGAGACCCAGTACTTC
V: TRBV11-2; J: TRBJ1-3; size: -; D: -; CDR3: CASSLDGGGNTIYF; DNA: TGTGCCAGCAGCTTAGACGGCGGGGGAAACACCATATATTTT
V: TRBV5-1; J: TRBJ2-3; size: -; D: -; CDR3: CASSLQPGDTQYF; DNA: TGCGCCAGCAGCTTGCAACCGGGAGATACGCAGTATTTT
V: TRBV18; J: TRBJ1-3; size: -; D: -; CDR3: CASSPQTGLDSGNTIYF; DNA: TGTGCCAGCTCACCACAAACCGGGCTAGACTCTGGAAACACCATATATTTT
V: TRBV7-8; J: TRBJ2-7; size: -; D: TRBD1; CDR3: CASSQDDRGTYEQYF; DNA: TGTGCCAGCAGCCAAGATGACAGGGGAACCTACGAGCAGTACTTC
V: TRBV11-2; J: TRBJ1-2; size: once; D: -; CDR3: CASSLVQVRTGYTF; DNA: TGTGCCAGCAGCTTAGTCCAGGTCAGGACTGGCTACACCTTC
V: TRBV14; J: TRBJ1-1; size: -; D: -; CDR3: CASSQNRNTEAFF; DNA: TGTGCCAGCAGCCAAAACAGGAACACTGAAGCTTTCTTT
V: TRBV18; J: TRBJ2-2; size: -; D: -; CDR3: CASSPPTANTGELFF; DNA: TGTGCCAGCTCACCACCTACGGCGAACACCGGGGAGCTGTTTTTT
V: TRBV7-9; J: TRBJ2-1; size: -; D: -; CDR3: CASSLSGNEQFF; DNA: TGTGCCAGCAGCTTATCGGGGAATGAGCAGTTCTTC
V: TRBV9; J: TRBJ2-1; size: -; D: -; CDR3: CASSVAGAVGNEQFF; DNA: TGTGCCAGCAGCGTAGCGGGGGCAGTGGGGAATGAGCAGTTCTTC
V: TRBV19; J: TRBJ1-6; size: -; D: -; CDR3: CASSMTRGIDRNSPLHF; DNA: TGTGCCAGTAGTATGACGCGAGGAATTGATCGTAATTCACCCCTCCACTTT
V: TRBV7-9; J: TRBJ1-4; size: -; D: -; CDR3: CASSLGLGGDEKLFF; DNA: TGTGCCAGCAGCTTAGGACTGGGAGGCGATGAAAAACTGTTTTTT
V: TRBV2; J: TRBJ2-7; size: -; D: -; CDR3: CASSGVGGTGEQYF; DNA: TGTGCCAGCAGCGGAGTAGGGGGGACCGGCGAGCAGTACTTC
V: TRBV28; J: TRBJ2-7; size: -; D: -; CDR3: CAIRGRGVGEQYF; DNA: TGTGCCATCCGTGGGCGGGGAGTGGGGGAGCAGTACTTC
V: TRBV29-1; J: TRBJ2-1; size: -; D: TRBD2; CDR3: CSVVGQMTSGGYSYNEQFF; DNA: TGCAGCGTTGTGGGTCAAATGACTAGCGGGGGTTATTCCTACAATGAGCAGTTCTTC
V: TRBV28; J: TRBJ1-2; size: -; D: -; CDR3: CASSLRAGDGYTF; DNA: TGTGCCAGCAGTTTAAGGGCAGGGGATGGCTACACCTTC
V: TRBV30; J: TRBJ1-1; size: -; D: -; CDR3: CAWSVGWDTEAFF; DNA: TGTGCCTGGAGTGTAGGTTGGGACACTGAAGCTTTCTTT
V: TRBV6-1; J: TRBJ1-5; size: -; D: -; CDR3: CASSELSQPQHF; DNA: TGTGCCAGCAGTGAATTAAGTCAGCCCCAGCATTTT
V: TRBV19; J: TRBJ1-4; size: -; D: -; CDR3: CASSPGGLEKLFF; DNA: TGTGCCAGTAGTCCCGGAGGTCTTGAAAAACTGTTTTTT
V: TRBV19; J: TRBJ1-5; size: -; D: -; CDR3: CASMIRGQPQHF; DNA: TGTGCCAGTATGATACGAGGACAGCCCCAGCATTTT
V: TRBV19; J: TRBJ1-6; size: -; D: TRBD1; CDR3: CASSTGQDYSPLHF; DNA: TGTGCCAGTAGTACCGGACAGGATTATTCACCCCTCCACTTT
V: TRBV24-1; J: TRBJ2-3; size: -; D: -; CDR3: CATSDSLADTQYF; DNA: TGTGCCACCAGTGATTCTCTAGCAGATACGCAGTATTTT
V: TRBV2; J: TRBJ1-5; size: few; D: -; CDR3: CASSRNRDQPQHF; DNA: TGTGCCAGCAGTAGAAACAGAGATCAGCCCCAGCATTTT
V: TRBV2; J: TRBJ1-2; size: -; D: -; CDR3: CASSEPGAGLNGYTF; DNA: TGTGCCAGCAGTGAACCTGGGGCAGGCCTAAATGGCTACACCTTC
V: TRBV11-2; J: TRBJ2-2; size: -; D: -; CDR3: CASSTVPANTGELFF; DNA: TGTGCCAGCAGCACCGTACCGGCGAACACCGGGGAGCTGTTTTTT
V: TRBV28; J: TRBJ1-6; size: -; D: TRBD1; CDR3: CASWDRNSPLHF; DNA: TGTGCCAGCTGGGACAGAAATTCACCCCTCCACTTT
V: TRBV7-6; J: TRBJ2-5; size: -; D: -; CDR3: CASSLMPTGQETQYF; DNA: TGTGCCAGCAGCTTGATGCCGACAGGACAAGAGACCCAGTACTTC
V: TRBV5-1; J: TRBJ2-3; size: -; D: TRBD2; CDR3: CASSPSGGTDTQYF; DNA: TGCGCCAGCAGCCCTAGCGGGGGCACAGATACGCAGTATTTT
V: TRBV7-9; J: TRBJ2-3; size: -; D: -; CDR3: CASIEGNSYTQYF; DNA: TGTGCCAGCATTGAGGGGAATTCATATACGCAGTATTTT
V: TRBV6-6; J: TRBJ2-6; size: -; D: -; CDR3: CASLDSSGANVLTF; DNA: TGTGCCAGCCTCGACAGCTCTGGGGCCAACGTCCTGACTTTC
V: TRBV5-1; J: TRBJ2-1; size: -; D: TRBD2; CDR3: CASSPLGGSYNEQFF; DNA: TGCGCCAGCAGCCCTTTGGGGGGGTCCTACAATGAGCAGTTCTTC
V: TRBV6-6; J: TRBJ2-1; size: -; D: -; CDR3: CASSYGGGASYNEQFF; DNA: TGTGCCAGCAGTTATGGAGGGGGTGCATCCTACAATGAGCAGTTCTTC
V: TRBV11-2; J: TRBJ2-7; size: -; D: TRBD2; CDR3: CASSFRLAGVSYEQYF; DNA: TGTGCCAGCAGCTTCAGACTAGCGGGGGTTTCCTACGAGCAGTACTTC
V: TRBV4-2; J: TRBJ1-6; size: -; D: -; CDR3: CASSQDPGEYSPLHF; DNA: TGTGCCAGCAGCCAAGATCCAGGGGAATATTCACCCCTCCACTTT
V: TRBV9; J: TRBJ1-1; size: -; D: -; CDR3: CASSVVGVTNTEAFF; DNA: TGTGCCAGCAGCGTAGTGGGGGTTACCAACACTGAAGCTTTCTTT
V: TRBV5-1; J: TRBJ2-1; size: -; D: TRBD2; CDR3: CASSGTSGGSLVF; DNA: TGCGCCAGCAGTGGGACTAGCGGGGGCTCTTTAGTCTTC
V: TRBV19; J: TRBJ2-1; size: -; D: TRBD2; CDR3: CASMSGGAGEQFF; DNA: TGTGCCAGTATGAGCGGGGGGGCCGGTGAGCAGTTCTTC
V: TRBV19; J: TRBJ1-1; size: -; D: -; CDR3: CASSIGGSGRGTEAFF; DNA: TGTGCCAGTAGTATAGGGGGTAGTGGCCGGGGCACTGAAGCTTTCTTT
V: TRBV12-3/TRBV12-4; J: TRBJ1-5; size: -; D: -; CDR3: CASTEEENQPQHF; DNA: TGTGCCAGCACCGAAGAAGAAAATCAGCCCCAGCATTTT
V: TRBV19; J: TRBJ1-2; size: -; D: -; CDR3: CASAWGNGGYGYTF; DNA: TGTGCCAGTGCTTGGGGGAACGGCGGCTATGGCTACACCTTC